Below, 9 T cell receptor beta chains from the same sample are listed, as sequenced in a study of shared clonotypes between healthy human individuals. TCRdb keeps only in-frame clones here, not all; method: immunoSEQ multiplex PCR. This sample has about 2.4 million clones, with 85% to 95% found just once. Sequencing was done on a sample of naive CD4+ T cells sorted from blood. Subset here: CD45RA+ positively selected. The receptors come from a man aged 18 to 29 in good health.

Comment on this clone: The same CDR3 arises from other DNA sequences in this sample as well. The chain employs TRBV5-1 and TRBJ2-1; 7 nucleotides agree with TRBD1. This CDR3 is built from 14 residues. Germline lookup yields CDR1 SGHRS and CDR2 YFSETQ. V lost 8 bases and J lost 0; bases outside the gene matches: 5. CDR3 in amino acids: CASTRDSSYNEQFF. CDR3 bases: TGCGCCAGTACCCGGGACAGCTCCTACAATGAGCAGTTCTTC.

The gene calls are TRBV27 and TRBJ2-7; 7 bases agree with TRBD1. CDR3 length: 20 amino acids. Germline V gives CDR1 MNHEY, CDR2 SMNVEV (reference sequence). After removal of 1 base from V and 2 bases from J, the junction contained 20 bases not matched to a gene. The CDR3 here is CASSLWGPDRFILSPYEQYF. CDR3 sequence (DNA): TGTGCCAGCAGTTTATGGGGTCCGGACAGGTTCATTTTAAGCCCCTACGAGCAGTACTTC.

The chain links TRBV7-8 to TRBJ2-1; 7 bases map to TRBD2. Germline CDR1 SGHVS, CDR2 FQNEAQ. The CDR3 totals 15 residues. Trimming cost V 1 base and J 6 bases; bases outside gene matches: 6. CDR3 in amino acids: CASSLEAGMGNEQFF. The CDR3 DNA sequence: TGTGCCAGCAGCTTAGAAGCGGGAATGGGCAATGAGCAGTTCTTC.

CDR3 sequence reads: CASRSRDRGTNEKLFF. CDR3 sequence (DNA): TGTGCCAGCAGGAGCCGGGACAGGGGAACTAATGAAAAACTGTTTTTT. V is TRBV2 and J is TRBJ1-4; 10 nucleotides align to TRBD1. CDR1 is SNHLY and CDR2 is FYNNEI in the germline V gene. Trimming cost V 6 bases and J 1 base; bases outside gene matches: 5. CDR3 size: 16 residues.

With regard to this clone: The same CDR3 also results from other DNA sequences found in this sample. V gene TRBV9 combines with J gene TRBJ2-1; a possible D gene is TRBD1 (5 bases). The CDR3 covers 15 residues. The germline V gene encodes CDR1 SGDLS and CDR2 YYNGEE. Deletions cut 0 bases from V and 0 bases from J, with 7 bases between. The CDR3 here is CASSVGQSSYNEQFF. The CDR3 coding sequence is TGTGCCAGCAGCGTAGGACAGAGCTCCTACAATGAGCAGTTCTTC.

The chain has TRBV2 and TRBJ1-2, with 10 bases identical to TRBD1. The CDR3 extends over 19 amino acids. The germline CDR1 and CDR2 sequences are SNHLY and FYNNEI. J gave up 0 bases and V 2 bases, and 12 bases lay outside the gene matches. The CDR3 DNA is TGTGCCAGCAGTGAATATCTAAGGGGGGACAGGGGCTCTAACTATGGCTACACCTTC. This codes for CASSEYLRGDRGSNYGYTF.

The rearrangement links TRBV10-3 to TRBJ2-1, with 12 bases that match TRBD2. The trim removed 0 bases at V and 5 bases at J, leaving 5 bases unmatched. CDR1 and CDR2 (germline): ENHRY, SYGVKD. This CDR3 region has 17 residues. CDR3 protein: CAISESTLAGGNNEQFF. In DNA form, the CDR3 reads TGTGCCATCAGTGAGTCGACCCTAGCGGGAGGGAACAATGAGCAGTTCTTC.

The DNA of the CDR3 is TGTGCCAGCAGCGGCCAGACAGGGATAAACACTGAAGCTTTCTTT. Translating it yields CASSGQTGINTEAFF. The rearrangement joins TRBV5-6 to TRBJ1-1; TRBD1 matches 7 bases. Looked up from germline, CDR1 is SGHDT and CDR2 is YYEEEE. The V segment lost 4 bases and the J segment 2 bases; nucleotides outside the gene matches: 8. The CDR3 spans 15 residues.

CDR3 DNA: TGTGCCAGCAGCTTATACAGGGATAATTCACCCCTCCACTTT. It yields the protein CASSLYRDNSPLHF. The chain couples TRBV7-6 to TRBJ1-6; possible D gene TRBD1, 6 bases. Germline CDR1 SGHVS, CDR2 FNYEAQ. V dropped 2 bases and J dropped 5 bases, with 7 bases sitting between them. CDR3 size: 14 residues.